These T cell receptor beta chains were read from a single sample in a study of T cell clonotyping in hematopoietic cell transplantation. Generated by immunoSEQ multiplex PCR, the TCRdb table keeps only in-frame clones and is missing some. The sample yields some 930 clones, 77% seen once. The sequencing used PBMCs, collected 30 days after allogeneic stem cell transplant. These TCRs come from a female patient between 30 and 45 years old who had an allogeneic stem cell transplant, so the T cells may come from the graft donor. Some clones in this sample may be carry-over from other donors' samples. CDR3s include the opening cysteine and the closing phenylalanine or tryptophan. Fields, in order: D gene, J gene, clone size, V gene, CDR3 protein, CDR3 DNA. A D gene is named only where the DNA matches it firmly. Rows may omit the clone size; those that give it use once, few, many or a size class.

>-|TRBJ2-7|-|TRBV5-1
CASSWDGYEQYF
TGCGCCAGCAGCTGGGACGGCTACGAGCAGTACTTC
>-|TRBJ1-2|once|TRBV21-1
CASRRDACFCDYGYTF
TGTGCCAGCAGGCGGGACGCGTGTTTCTGTGACTATGGCTACACCTTC
>TRBD1|TRBJ1-2|-|TRBV7-9
CASSLLSGTGDPGYTF
TGTGCCAGCAGCTTACTTTCCGGGACAGGGGACCCTGGCTACACCTTC
>TRBD1|TRBJ2-1|few|TRBV11-3
CASSGRDRGVLNEQFF
TGTGCCAGCAGCGGACGGGACAGGGGCGTCCTCAATGAGCAGTTCTTC
>-|TRBJ1-2|-|TRBV25-1
CASRGWQGSSRGYTF
TGTGCCAGCAGGGGGTGGCAGGGATCGTCGCGGGGCTACACCTTC
>TRBD1|TRBJ1-2|-|TRBV7-3
CATQDRASGYTF
TGTGCCACCCAGGACAGGGCATCGGGCTACACCTTC
>TRBD2|TRBJ2-1|-|TRBV9
CASSVSGGLYNEQFF
TGTGCCAGCAGCGTATCGGGGGGATTATACAATGAGCAGTTCTTC
>-|TRBJ2-3|-|TRBV6-1
CASSSTGVGTQYF
TGTGCCAGCAGTTCGACCGGGGTCGGCACGCAGTATTTT
>-|TRBJ1-2|-|TRBV7-2
CASSLAVLQYRREYEDGYTF
TGTGCCAGCAGCTTAGCAGTTCTCCAGTATAGGCGAGAATATGAAGATGGCTACACCTTC
>-|TRBJ1-1|few|TRBV4-1
CASSQEYPTRSEAFF
TGCGCCAGCAGCCAAGAGTATCCCACACGCAGTGAAGCTTTCTTT
>TRBD1|TRBJ1-5|-|TRBV7-2
CASSLEQGATQHF
TGTGCCAGCAGCTTAGAGCAGGGGGCGACCCAGCATTTT
>TRBD1|TRBJ1-2|-|TRBV29-1
CSVRQGHGYTF
TGCAGCGTTCGACAGGGCCATGGCTACACCTTC
>TRBD1|TRBJ1-6|-|TRBV6-1
CASTGQINSPLHF
TGTGCCAGCACGGGACAGATTAATTCACCCCTCCACTTT
>TRBD1|TRBJ2-1|few|TRBV30
CAWNRGSNNEQFF
TGTGCCTGGAACAGGGGGTCAAACAATGAGCAGTTCTTC
>-|TRBJ2-2|once|TRBV12-5
CASGLAGWRELFF
TGTGCTAGTGGTTTGGCAGGGTGGCGGGAGCTGTTTTTT
>TRBD2|TRBJ2-3|-|TRBV5-6
CASRDAGGRTDTQYF
TGTGCCAGCAGAGACGCGGGGGGACGCACAGATACGCAGTATTTT
>-|TRBJ2-1|-|TRBV6-1
CASSDIIGLVGGEQFF
TGTGCCAGCAGTGACATAATAGGGTTGGTTGGCGGTGAGCAGTTCTTC
>-|TRBJ1-2|once|TRBV5-6
CASSLPGVPTIRYTF
TGTGCCAGCAGCTTACCAGGCGTCCCGACTATACGGTACACCTTC
>-|TRBJ2-7|-|TRBV6-6
CASIPQGAPREQYF
TGTGCCAGCATTCCTCAAGGGGCCCCCCGCGAGCAGTACTTC
>TRBD1|TRBJ1-2|few|TRBV5-4
CASSSGQARGMSDGYTF
TGTGCCAGCAGCTCAGGACAGGCCAGGGGGATGTCGGATGGCTACACCTTC
>-|TRBJ1-1|-|TRBV4-2
CASRRGGTEAFF
TGTGCCAGCCGAAGAGGGGGCACTGAAGCTTTCTTT
>TRBD1|TRBJ1-2|few|TRBV9
CASSESRQGSYGYTF
TGTGCCAGCAGCGAGTCCCGACAGGGCTCTTATGGCTACACCTTC
>TRBD1|TRBJ1-6|-|TRBV27
CASSWDRGNSPLHF
TGTGCCAGCAGTTGGGACAGGGGCAACTCACCCCTCCACTTT
>-|TRBJ1-2|-|TRBV14
CASSQLSQTPVGYTF
TGTGCCAGCAGCCAACTATCCCAGACCCCGGTTGGCTACACCTTC
>-|TRBJ2-2|-|TRBV21-1
CASGRDRGKVGELFF
TGTGCCAGCGGCCGGGACAGGGGGAAGGTCGGGGAGCTGTTTTTT
>-|TRBJ2-6|-|TRBV7-9
CASSLRPYQSRANVLTF
TGTGCCAGCAGCCTTAGGCCATACCAAAGTCGGGCCAACGTCCTGACTTTC
>-|TRBJ1-3|hyperexpanded|TRBV7-9
CASSSPGEKTVNTIYF
TGTGCCAGCAGCAGTCCAGGGGAAAAAACAGTAAACACCATATATTTT
>-|TRBJ2-5|-|TRBV9
CASSESGVQETQYF
TGTGCCAGCAGCGAGTCAGGGGTCCAAGAGACCCAGTACTTC
>-|TRBJ2-3|-|TRBV5-1
CASSFLGSTDTQYF
TGCGCCAGCAGCTTTTTGGGTAGCACAGATACGCAGTATTTT
>-|TRBJ1-1|-|TRBV29-1
CSVAGGATEAFF
TGCAGCGTTGCCGGGGGGGCCACTGAAGCTTTCTTT
>-|TRBJ2-7|-|TRBV13
CASGVKAYEQYF
TGTGCCAGCGGGGTGAAGGCCTACGAGCAGTACTTC
>TRBD2|TRBJ2-5|-|TRBV9
CASSVGTSGTLWETQYF
TGTGCCAGCAGCGTAGGGACTAGCGGGACCCTTTGGGAGACCCAGTACTTC
>-|TRBJ1-1|-|TRBV4-3
CASRRGTEAFF
TGCGCCAGCAGACGGGGCACTGAAGCTTTCTTT
>-|TRBJ2-7|-|TRBV30
CAWSRSRRQEIYEQYF
TGTGCCTGGAGCCGATCACGACGGCAGGAAATCTACGAGCAGTACTTC
>TRBD2|TRBJ2-5|once|TRBV5-1
CASSPGLAGGRETQYF
TGCGCCAGCAGCCCGGGACTAGCGGGAGGGCGAGAGACCCAGTACTTC
>-|TRBJ1-2|-|TRBV6-6
CASSPRELPLYGYTF
TGTGCCAGCAGCCCCCGGGAGCTACCCCTTTATGGCTACACCTTC
>TRBD1|TRBJ1-3|-|TRBV6-5
CASSYQRGPGNTIYF
TGTGCCAGCAGTTACCAGAGGGGGCCCGGAAACACCATATATTTT
>TRBD1|TRBJ2-5|-|TRBV13
CASSLDRGQDKETQYF
TGTGCCAGCAGCTTAGATCGCGGACAGGACAAAGAGACCCAGTACTTC
>TRBD2|TRBJ2-7|-|TRBV9
CASSVGGLTYEQYF
TGTGCCAGCAGCGTAGGGGGACTAACCTACGAGCAGTACTTC
>-|TRBJ2-7|-|TRBV30
CAWTDISEQYF
TGTGCCTGGACGGACATCTCCGAGCAGTACTTC
>-|TRBJ1-1|-|TRBV27
CACSIAGDTEAFF
TGTGCCTGTTCGATAGCAGGGGACACTGAAGCTTTCTTT
>-|TRBJ1-6|-|TRBV4-2
CASSHTGIFPYNSPLHF
TGTGCCAGCAGCCACACAGGGATATTCCCCTATAATTCACCCCTCCACTTT
>-|TRBJ1-2|-|TRBV2
CASSARDWPYGYTF
TGTGCCAGCAGCGCACGGGACTGGCCCTATGGCTACACCTTC
>TRBD1|TRBJ2-7|-|TRBV6-5
CASSYDRVGEQYF
TGTGCCAGCAGTTACGACAGGGTAGGCGAGCAGTACTTC
>TRBD1|TRBJ1-3|few|TRBV25-1
CASSEYGTGRNTIYF
TGTGCCAGCAGTGAATACGGGACAGGGAGAAACACCATATATTTT
>TRBD1|TRBJ2-3|-|TRBV4-2
CASSQQGQGRSTDTQYF
TGTGCCAGCAGCCAGCAGGGACAGGGGCGGAGCACAGATACGCAGTATTTT
>-|TRBJ1-1|-|TRBV9
CASSVGGGSGTEAFF
TGTGCCAGCAGCGTAGGCGGAGGGTCGGGCACTGAAGCTTTCTTT
>-|TRBJ2-3|few|TRBV9
CASSPSKSTSTDTQYF
TGTGCCAGCAGCCCGTCAAAAAGTACTAGCACAGATACGCAGTATTTT
>-|TRBJ2-1|-|TRBV30
CAWGSGSNNEQFF
TGTGCCTGGGGGTCCGGGAGTAACAATGAGCAGTTCTTC
>-|TRBJ2-7|large|TRBV11-2
CASESQLYEQYF
TGTGCCAGTGAGAGCCAGCTCTACGAGCAGTACTTC
>-|TRBJ1-2|-|TRBV5-1
CASSLEGDFFYGYTF
TGCGCCAGCAGCTTGGAGGGAGACTTTTTCTATGGCTACACCTTC